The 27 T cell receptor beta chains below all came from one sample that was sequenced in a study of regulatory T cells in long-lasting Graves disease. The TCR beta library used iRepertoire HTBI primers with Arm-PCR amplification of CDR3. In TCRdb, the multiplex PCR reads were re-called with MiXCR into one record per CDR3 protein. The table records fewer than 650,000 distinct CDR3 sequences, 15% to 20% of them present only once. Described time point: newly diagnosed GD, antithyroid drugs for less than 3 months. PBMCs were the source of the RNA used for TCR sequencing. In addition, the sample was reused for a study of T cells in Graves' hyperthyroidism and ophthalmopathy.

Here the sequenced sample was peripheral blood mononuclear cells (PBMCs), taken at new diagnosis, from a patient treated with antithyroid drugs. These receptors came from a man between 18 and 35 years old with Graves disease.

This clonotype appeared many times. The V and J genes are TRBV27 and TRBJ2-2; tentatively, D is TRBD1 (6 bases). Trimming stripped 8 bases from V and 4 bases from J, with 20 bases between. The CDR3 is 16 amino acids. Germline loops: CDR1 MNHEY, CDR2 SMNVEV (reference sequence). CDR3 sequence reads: CASGQKGIRGTGELFF. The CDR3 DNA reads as TGTGCCAGCGGCCAAAAGGGGATCAGGGGCACCGGGGAGCTGTTTTTT.

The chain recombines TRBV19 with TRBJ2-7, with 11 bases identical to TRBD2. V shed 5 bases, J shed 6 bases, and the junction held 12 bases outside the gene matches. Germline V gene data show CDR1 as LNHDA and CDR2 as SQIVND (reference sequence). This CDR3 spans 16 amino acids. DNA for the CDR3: TGTGCCAGTAGTCTTCCGACTAGCGGGAAGAAAGGCGAGCAGTACTTC. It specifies CASSLPTSGKKGEQYF.

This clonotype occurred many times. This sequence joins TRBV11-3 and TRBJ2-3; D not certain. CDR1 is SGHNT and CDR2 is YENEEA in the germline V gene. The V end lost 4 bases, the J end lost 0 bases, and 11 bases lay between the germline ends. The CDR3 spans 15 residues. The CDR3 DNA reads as TGTGCCAGCAGCTCCGGAGTGACCAGCACAGATACGCAGTATTTT. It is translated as CASSSGVTSTDTQYF.

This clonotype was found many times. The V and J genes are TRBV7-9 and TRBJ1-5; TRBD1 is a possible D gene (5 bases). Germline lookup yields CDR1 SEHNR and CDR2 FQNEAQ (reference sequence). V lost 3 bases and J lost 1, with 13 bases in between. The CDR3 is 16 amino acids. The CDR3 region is CASSLGTRGSNQPQHF. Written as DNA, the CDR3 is TGTGCCAGCAGCTTGGGGACTCGGGGGAGCAATCAGCCCCAGCATTTT.

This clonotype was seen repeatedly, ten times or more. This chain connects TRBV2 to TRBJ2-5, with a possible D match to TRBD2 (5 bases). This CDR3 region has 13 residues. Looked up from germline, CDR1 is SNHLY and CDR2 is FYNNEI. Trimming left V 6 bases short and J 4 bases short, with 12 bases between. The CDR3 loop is CASRRGLRETQYF. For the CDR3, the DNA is TGTGCCAGCAGGCGAGGACTTCGAGAGACCCAGTACTTC.

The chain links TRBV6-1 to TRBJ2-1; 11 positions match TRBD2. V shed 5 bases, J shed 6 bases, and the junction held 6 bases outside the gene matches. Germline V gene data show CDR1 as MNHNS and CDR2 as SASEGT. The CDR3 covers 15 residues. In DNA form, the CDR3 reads TGTGCCAGCAGTACCGGACTAGCGGGCGTCAATGAGCAGTTCTTC. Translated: CASSTGLAGVNEQFF.

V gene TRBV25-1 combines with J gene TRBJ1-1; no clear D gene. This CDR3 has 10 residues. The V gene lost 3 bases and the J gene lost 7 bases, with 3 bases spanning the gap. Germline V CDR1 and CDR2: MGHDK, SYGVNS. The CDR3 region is CASSDCEAFF. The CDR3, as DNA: TGTGCCAGCAGTGATTGTGAAGCTTTCTTT.

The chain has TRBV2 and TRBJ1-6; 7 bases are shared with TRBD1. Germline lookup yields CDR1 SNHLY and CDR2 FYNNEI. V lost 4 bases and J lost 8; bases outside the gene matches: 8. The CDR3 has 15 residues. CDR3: CASSAAGGIYSPLHF. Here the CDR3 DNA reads TGTGCCAGCAGTGCGGCAGGGGGTATTTATTCACCCCTCCACTTT.

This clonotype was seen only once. CDR3 DNA sequence: TGTGCCAGCACCCCCGGGACAGGGGACTATGGCTACACCTTC. This gives the protein CASTPGTGDYGYTF. The chain joins TRBV7-9 to TRBJ1-2, with 10 bases lining up with TRBD1. The CDR3 extends over 14 amino acids. Trimming took 7 bases from V and 3 from J; bases not matched to a gene: 5. Germline V gene sequence: CDR1 SEHNR, CDR2 FQNEAQ (reference sequence).

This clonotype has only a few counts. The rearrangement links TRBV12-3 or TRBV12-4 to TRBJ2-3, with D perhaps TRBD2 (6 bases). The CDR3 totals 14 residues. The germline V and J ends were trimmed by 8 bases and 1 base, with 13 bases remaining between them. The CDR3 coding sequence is TGTGCCAGCTGGGGCGGGAACGGCACAGATACGCAGTATTTT. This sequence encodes CASWGGNGTDTQYF.

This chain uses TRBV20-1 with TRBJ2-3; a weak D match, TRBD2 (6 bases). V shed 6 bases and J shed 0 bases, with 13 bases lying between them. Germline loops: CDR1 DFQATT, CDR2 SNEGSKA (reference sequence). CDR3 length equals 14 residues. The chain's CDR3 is CSAVRGTSTDTQYF. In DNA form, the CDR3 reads TGCAGTGCAGTGCGCGGGACTAGCACAGATACGCAGTATTTT.

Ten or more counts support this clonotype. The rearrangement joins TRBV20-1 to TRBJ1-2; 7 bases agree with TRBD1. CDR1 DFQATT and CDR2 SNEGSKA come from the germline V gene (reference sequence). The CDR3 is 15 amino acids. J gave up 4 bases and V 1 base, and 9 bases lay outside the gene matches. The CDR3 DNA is TGCAGTGCTAGAGTCCAGGGGGAACTGGGCTATGGCTACACCTTC. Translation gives CSARVQGELGYGYTF.

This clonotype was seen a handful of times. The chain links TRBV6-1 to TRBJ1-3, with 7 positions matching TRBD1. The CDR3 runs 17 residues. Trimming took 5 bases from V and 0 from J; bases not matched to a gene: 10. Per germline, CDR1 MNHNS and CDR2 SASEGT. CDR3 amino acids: CASSRKVRDSSGNTIYF. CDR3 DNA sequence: TGTGCCAGCAGTCGCAAGGTCCGGGACAGCTCTGGAAACACCATATATTTT.

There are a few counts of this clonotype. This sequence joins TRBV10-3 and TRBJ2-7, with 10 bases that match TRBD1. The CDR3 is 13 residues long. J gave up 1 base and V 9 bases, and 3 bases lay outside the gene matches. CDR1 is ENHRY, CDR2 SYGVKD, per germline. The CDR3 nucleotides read TGTGCCATACGACAGGGGGCTTCCTACGAGCAGTACTTC. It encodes CAIRQGASYEQYF.

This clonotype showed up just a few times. The CDR3 nucleotides are TGTGCCAGCAGTGTCCGGAGCCGGGACATAAATGAGCAGTTCTTC. It codes for CASSVRSRDINEQFF. The chain recombines TRBV27 with TRBJ2-1, with a tentative D call TRBD1 (6 bases). The CDR3 spans 15 residues. CDR1 and CDR2 from the germline V gene are MNHEY and SMNVEV (reference sequence). Deletions cut 5 bases from V and 7 bases from J, with 18 bases between.

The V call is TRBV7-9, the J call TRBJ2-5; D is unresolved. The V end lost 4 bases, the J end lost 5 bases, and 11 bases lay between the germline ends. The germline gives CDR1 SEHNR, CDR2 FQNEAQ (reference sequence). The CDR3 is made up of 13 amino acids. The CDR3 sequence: CASSSRGPETQYF. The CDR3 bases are TGTGCCAGCAGCTCCCGCGGCCCCGAGACCCAGTACTTC.

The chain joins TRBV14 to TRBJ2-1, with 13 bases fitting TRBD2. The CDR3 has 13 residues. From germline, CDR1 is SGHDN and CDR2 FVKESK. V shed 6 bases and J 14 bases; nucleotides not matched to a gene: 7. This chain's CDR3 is CASSRGLAGDEFF. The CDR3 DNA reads TGTGCCAGCAGTCGAGGACTAGCGGGAGATGAGTTCTTC.

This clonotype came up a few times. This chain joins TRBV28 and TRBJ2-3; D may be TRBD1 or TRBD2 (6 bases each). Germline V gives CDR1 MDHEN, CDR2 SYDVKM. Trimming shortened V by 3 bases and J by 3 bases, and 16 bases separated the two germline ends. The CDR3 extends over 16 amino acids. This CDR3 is CASSFGRGRVTDTQYF. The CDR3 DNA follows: TGTGCCAGCAGTTTTGGCCGGGGGCGCGTGACAGATACGCAGTATTTT. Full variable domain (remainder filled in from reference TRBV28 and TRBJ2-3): DVKVTQSSRYLVKRTGEKVFLECVQDMDHENMFWYRQDPGLGLRLIYFSYDVKMKEKGDIPEGYSVSREKKERFSLILESASTNQTSMYLCASSFGRGRVTDTQYFGPGTRLTVL.

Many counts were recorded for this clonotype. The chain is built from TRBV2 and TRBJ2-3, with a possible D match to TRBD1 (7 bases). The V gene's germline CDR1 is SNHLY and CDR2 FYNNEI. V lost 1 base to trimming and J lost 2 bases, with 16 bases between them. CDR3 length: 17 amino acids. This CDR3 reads CASSEGSRGALTDTQYF. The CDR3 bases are TGTGCCAGCAGTGAAGGGAGCAGGGGGGCCCTCACAGATACGCAGTATTTT.

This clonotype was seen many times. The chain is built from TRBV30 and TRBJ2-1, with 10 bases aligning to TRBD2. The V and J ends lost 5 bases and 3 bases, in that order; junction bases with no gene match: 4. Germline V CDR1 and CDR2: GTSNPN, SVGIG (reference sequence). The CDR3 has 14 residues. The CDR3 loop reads CAWSGLARYNEQFF. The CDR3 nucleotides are TGTGCCTGGTCGGGACTAGCGCGCTACAATGAGCAGTTCTTC. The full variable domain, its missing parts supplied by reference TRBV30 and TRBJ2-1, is SQTIHQWPATLVQPVGSPLSLECTVEGTSNPNLYWYRQAAGRGLQLLFYSVGIGQISSEVPQNLSASRPQDRQFILSSKKLLLSDSGFYLCAWSGLARYNEQFFGPGTRLTVL.

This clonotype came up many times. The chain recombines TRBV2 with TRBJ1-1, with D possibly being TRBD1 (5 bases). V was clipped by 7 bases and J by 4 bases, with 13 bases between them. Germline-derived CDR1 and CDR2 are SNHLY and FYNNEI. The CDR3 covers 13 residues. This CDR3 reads CASIKGRGTEAFF. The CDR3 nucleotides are TGTGCCAGCATCAAGGGGCGCGGCACTGAAGCTTTCTTT.

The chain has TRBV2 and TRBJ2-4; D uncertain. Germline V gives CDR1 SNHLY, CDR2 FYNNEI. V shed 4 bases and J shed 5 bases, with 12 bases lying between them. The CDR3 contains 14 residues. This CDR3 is CASSVAHKENIQYF. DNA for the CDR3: TGTGCCAGCAGTGTCGCTCATAAAGAAAACATTCAGTACTTC.

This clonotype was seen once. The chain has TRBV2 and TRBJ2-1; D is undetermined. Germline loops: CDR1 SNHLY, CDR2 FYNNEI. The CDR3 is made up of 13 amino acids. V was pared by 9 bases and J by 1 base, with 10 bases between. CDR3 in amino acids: CARKLGSYNEQFF. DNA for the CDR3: TGTGCCAGGAAGTTGGGATCCTACAATGAGCAGTTCTTC.

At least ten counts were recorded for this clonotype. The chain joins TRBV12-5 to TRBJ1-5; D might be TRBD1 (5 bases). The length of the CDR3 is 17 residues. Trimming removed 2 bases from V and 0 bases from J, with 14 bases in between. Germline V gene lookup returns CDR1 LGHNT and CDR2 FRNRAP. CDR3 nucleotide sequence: TGTGCTAGTGGTTTGACAGTCGGGGCATATAGCAATCAGCCCCAGCATTTT. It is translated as CASGLTVGAYSNQPQHF.

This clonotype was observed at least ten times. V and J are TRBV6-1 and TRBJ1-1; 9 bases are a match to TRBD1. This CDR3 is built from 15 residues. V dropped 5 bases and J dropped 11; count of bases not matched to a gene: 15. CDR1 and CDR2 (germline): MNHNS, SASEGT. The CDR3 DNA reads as TGTGCCAGCAGTCGAACAGGGGGCCGCTCCCGTGAGGCTTTCTTT. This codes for CASSRTGGRSREAFF.

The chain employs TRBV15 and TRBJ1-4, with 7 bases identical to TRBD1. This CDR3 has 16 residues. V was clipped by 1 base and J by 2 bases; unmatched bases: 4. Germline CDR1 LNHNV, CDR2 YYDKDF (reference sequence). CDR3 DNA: TGTGCCACCAGCAGAGCCAGGGGGTCTACTAATGAAAAACTGTTTTTT. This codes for CATSRARGSTNEKLFF.

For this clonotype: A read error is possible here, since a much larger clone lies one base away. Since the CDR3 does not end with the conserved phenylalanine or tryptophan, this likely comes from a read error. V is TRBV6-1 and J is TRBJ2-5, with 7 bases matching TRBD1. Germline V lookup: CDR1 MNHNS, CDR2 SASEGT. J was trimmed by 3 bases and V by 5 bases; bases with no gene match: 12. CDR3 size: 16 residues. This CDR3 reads CASSHRGIGGEETQYL. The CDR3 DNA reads TGTGCCAGCAGTCACAGGGGTATCGGAGGAGAAGAGACCCAGTACCTC.